The T cell receptor beta chain described here comes from a study of cytomegalovirus exposure and HLA in healthy donors. Study-level background: Across 300 to 400 genotyped donors, more than 75% landed in the Caucasian-associated ancestry cluster. General study points: TCR beta sequences reportedly predicted the HLA-A and HLA-B alleles of most subjects accurately.

Amplification used 60 Vbeta primers and 13 Jbeta primers. The protocol was immunoSEQ multiplex PCR, while the TCRdb copy is restricted to in-frame clones and leaves out a portion. Of 120,000 to 150,000 clones in the sample, 73% were seen once. Unrecorded immune exposures were likely, despite nominal health at sampling. The trim removed 6 bases at V and 1 base at J, leaving 8 bases unmatched. The CDR3 covers 17 residues. Per the germline V gene, CDR1 is ENHRY and CDR2 is SYGVKD. A note on this clone: The antigen is not known.

Source material: PBMCs. The V gene is TRBV10-3, the J gene TRBJ2-1, with TRBD2 identical over 11 bases. The TCR was taken from a human donor in good health. For the CDR3, the DNA is TGTGCCATCAGGGGGACTAGCGGTCTACCTTCCTACAATGAGCAGTTCTTC. Its protein product is CAIRGTSGLPSYNEQFF.